The T cell receptor (beta chain) described here comes from a study of cytomegalovirus exposure and HLA in healthy donors. About the study: Findings of an earlier analysis included around 120 million unique TCR beta sequences from 190 million or so T cells.

Overall study findings and caveats: Later on, an analysis showed TCR association rates differing by HLA locus, with DRB1 the most and HLA-C the fewest. Earlier findings revealed that most TCR beta V segments proved productive either about 87% or about 30% of the time.

This clone was counted a single time. What it binds is unknown. A read error may produce the germline difference seen at one junction end. PCR was performed using 60 Vbeta and 13 Jbeta primers. Generated by immunoSEQ multiplex PCR, the TCRdb table keeps only in-frame clones and is missing some. Here the sample spans some 200,000 clones, roughly 82% being singletons. Germline-derived CDR1 and CDR2 are SGDLS and YYNGEE. This CDR3 contains 18 residues. The sequenced sample consisted of PBMCs. This clonotype originated in a woman between 45 and 65 years old in good health and CMV-seropositive. This chain links TRBV9 with TRBJ2-6; 8 bases map to TRBD2. The chain's CDR3 is CAGSVGGGGSSGANVLTF. CDR3 in DNA: TGTGCCGGCAGCGTAGGTGGCGGGGGGAGCTCTGGGGCCAACGTCCTGACTTTC.